A selection of T cell receptor beta chains follows, all from one sample in a study of blood T cell repertoires in COVID-19. The table came from immunoSEQ multiplex PCR; TCRdb's copy has only in-frame clones and leaves some out. The table includes around 160,000 clones, about 90% detected once. Sequences were obtained from peripheral blood. Receptors were obtained from a human donor in a cohort sampled during active COVID-19. Both conserved end residues are part of each CDR3. D genes are given only for firm matches. The size of a clone is reported for some rows only, either as once, few or many, or as a class for expanded clones.

v_gene	j_gene	len	abundance	d_gene	CDR3aa	CDR3nt
TRBV4-2	TRBJ2-7	13	NA	TRBD1	CASSPFRDSEQYF	TGTGCCAGCAGCCCCTTCCGGGACAGTGAGCAGTACTTC
TRBV14	TRBJ2-3	16	NA	TRBD1	CASSQYQDRDTDTQYF	TGTGCCAGCAGCCAATATCAGGACAGGGACACAGATACGCAGTATTTT
TRBV7-9	TRBJ1-2	13	NA	NA	CASSLQGSYGYTF	TGTGCCAGCAGCTTACAGGGAAGCTATGGCTACACCTTC
TRBV3-1/TRBV3-2	TRBJ2-4	16	NA	TRBD2	CASSPTSGGGKNIQYF	TGTGCCAGCAGCCCTACTAGCGGGGGAGGCAAAAACATTCAGTACTTC
TRBV19	TRBJ2-1	18	NA	TRBD2	CASSIDIGREGPYNEQFF	TGTGCCAGTAGTATAGATATAGGGCGGGAGGGCCCCTACAATGAGCAGTTCTTC
TRBV19	TRBJ1-4	14	NA	NA	CASSPMAANEKLFF	TGTGCCAGTAGCCCGATGGCGGCTAATGAAAAACTGTTTTTT
TRBV28	TRBJ2-7	16	NA	NA	CASSFPSAGRSYEQYF	TGTGCCAGCAGTTTTCCGTCGGCGGGAAGGTCCTACGAGCAGTACTTC
TRBV9	TRBJ1-1	15	NA	TRBD1	CASSTSDRVSTEAFF	TGTGCCAGCAGCACATCGGACAGGGTGAGCACTGAAGCTTTCTTT
TRBV12-5	TRBJ1-1	18	NA	TRBD1	CASGSNLFGQGTGTEAFF	TGTGCTAGTGGTTCGAACTTGTTTGGACAGGGGACGGGCACTGAAGCTTTCTTT
TRBV2	TRBJ2-6	19	NA	TRBD2	CASSEAQRGLTSGANVLTF	TGTGCCAGCAGTGAAGCCCAGCGGGGGCTGACCTCTGGGGCCAACGTCCTGACTTTC
TRBV4-3	TRBJ1-5	13	NA	NA	CASSQRVSQPQHF	TGCGCCAGCAGCCAGAGGGTGTCCCAGCCCCAGCATTTT
TRBV6-5	TRBJ2-7	15	NA	TRBD1	CASRLGQGNAYEQYF	TGTGCCAGCAGACTAGGACAGGGAAACGCCTACGAGCAGTACTTC
TRBV5-5	TRBJ1-6	16	NA	NA	CASSPFEQAYNSPLHF	TGTGCCAGCAGCCCTTTCGAACAGGCCTATAATTCACCCCTCCACTTT
TRBV7-2	TRBJ2-1	15	few	TRBD2	CASSFRRTSFNEQFF	TGTGCCAGCAGCTTTCGTCGGACTAGCTTTAATGAGCAGTTCTTC
TRBV18	TRBJ2-4	15	NA	TRBD2	CASSPRTSGVNIQYF	TGTGCCAGCTCACCTCGGACTAGCGGGGTAAACATTCAGTACTTC
TRBV6-4	TRBJ2-1	15	NA	TRBD2	CASSDERGGPNEQFF	TGTGCCAGCAGTGACGAGCGGGGGGGCCCCAATGAGCAGTTCTTC
TRBV4-3	TRBJ1-2	16	NA	NA	CASSQDWIAANYGYTF	TGCGCCAGCAGCCAAGATTGGATTGCGGCTAACTATGGCTACACCTTC
TRBV6-1	TRBJ1-1	17	NA	NA	CASSEHLLRGTNTEAFF	TGTGCCAGCAGTGAACACCTACTTCGGGGAACGAACACTGAAGCTTTCTTT
TRBV27	TRBJ1-2	15	few	NA	CASSPLPWRNYGYTF	TGTGCCAGCAGTCCCCTGCCGTGGAGAAACTATGGCTACACCTTC
TRBV18	TRBJ1-1	17	NA	NA	CASSPEIRGAWGTEAFF	TGTGCCAGCTCACCAGAGATACGGGGGGCGTGGGGCACTGAAGCTTTCTTT
TRBV2	TRBJ2-5	14	NA	NA	CASSEGRRGETQYF	TGTGCCAGCAGTGAAGGTCGGAGGGGAGAGACCCAGTACTTC
TRBV25-1	TRBJ2-3	16	NA	NA	CASSERGHGRTDTQYF	TGTGCCAGCAGTGAAAGGGGCCATGGTCGCACAGATACGCAGTATTTT
TRBV11-3	TRBJ1-2	14	NA	NA	CASSLFPGVGGYTF	TGTGCCAGCAGCTTATTTCCGGGGGTCGGTGGCTACACCTTC
TRBV4-2	TRBJ1-6	16	few	NA	CASSQDLPGANSPLHF	TGTGCCAGCAGCCAAGATCTCCCAGGGGCTAATTCACCCCTCCACTTT
TRBV27	TRBJ2-5	17	NA	TRBD2	CASSLTTSAGTKETQYF	TGTGCCAGCAGTTTAACTACCTCAGCGGGAACTAAAGAGACCCAGTACTTC
TRBV4-2	TRBJ2-2	14	NA	NA	CASSQNREIGELFF	TGTGCCAGCAGCCAAAACAGGGAAATCGGGGAGCTGTTTTTT
TRBV3-1/TRBV3-2	TRBJ2-1	14	NA	TRBD2	CASTQSAGGDEQFF	TGTGCCAGCACCCAGTCCGCGGGAGGCGATGAGCAGTTCTTC
TRBV6-5	TRBJ2-1	14	once	TRBD2	CASMTSGGAYEQFF	TGTGCCAGCATGACTAGCGGGGGGGCCTATGAGCAGTTCTTC
TRBV6-5	TRBJ2-7	12	NA	NA	CAVNEGRYEQYF	TGTGCGGTTAATGAGGGGAGGTACGAGCAGTACTTC
TRBV18	TRBJ1-2	15	many	NA	CASSPGRWGSYGYTF	TGTGCCAGCTCACCAGGACGGTGGGGCTCCTATGGCTACACCTTC
TRBV3-1/TRBV3-2	TRBJ1-3	14	NA	NA	CASSLGTAGNTIYF	TGTGCCAGCAGCCTCGGGACTGCAGGAAACACCATATATTTT
TRBV5-1	TRBJ2-3	15	NA	NA	CASTPSTGSTDTQYF	TGCGCCAGCACCCCCTCGACGGGTAGCACAGATACGCAGTATTTT
TRBV7-9	TRBJ1-1	13	NA	NA	CASSRGQNTEAFF	TGTGCCAGCAGCCGGGGACAGAACACTGAAGCTTTCTTT
TRBV7-2	TRBJ1-5	15	NA	TRBD1	CASSSGTAGNQPQHF	TGTGCCAGCAGCTCCGGGACAGCTGGCAATCAGCCCCAGCATTTT
TRBV2	TRBJ2-5	13	few	NA	CASSGTGKETQYF	TGTGCCAGCAGTGGTACAGGGAAGGAGACCCAGTACTTC
TRBV5-6	TRBJ2-7	14	NA	NA	CASSFGESLYEQYF	TGTGCCAGCAGCTTCGGGGAATCCCTCTACGAGCAGTACTTC
TRBV28	TRBJ2-1	14	NA	TRBD1	CASSGTGGYNEQFF	TGTGCCAGCAGCGGGACAGGGGGATACAATGAGCAGTTCTTC
TRBV6-6	TRBJ1-4	15	NA	TRBD1	CASSTRDREGEKLFF	TGTGCCAGCAGTACTCGGGACAGGGAGGGTGAAAAACTGTTTTTT